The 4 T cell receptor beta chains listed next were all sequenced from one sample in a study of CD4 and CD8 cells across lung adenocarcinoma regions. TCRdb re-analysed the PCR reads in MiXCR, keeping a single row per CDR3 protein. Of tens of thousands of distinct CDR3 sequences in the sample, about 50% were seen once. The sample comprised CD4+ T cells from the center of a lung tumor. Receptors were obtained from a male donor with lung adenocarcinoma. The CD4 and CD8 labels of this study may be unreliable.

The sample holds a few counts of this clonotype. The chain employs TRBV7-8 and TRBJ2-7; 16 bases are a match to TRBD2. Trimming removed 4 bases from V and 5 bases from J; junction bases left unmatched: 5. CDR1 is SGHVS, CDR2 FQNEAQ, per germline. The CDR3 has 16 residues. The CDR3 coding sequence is TGTGCCAGCAGCTCGGGACTAGCGGGAGGGCCCCACGAGCAGTACTTC. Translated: CASSSGLAGGPHEQYF.

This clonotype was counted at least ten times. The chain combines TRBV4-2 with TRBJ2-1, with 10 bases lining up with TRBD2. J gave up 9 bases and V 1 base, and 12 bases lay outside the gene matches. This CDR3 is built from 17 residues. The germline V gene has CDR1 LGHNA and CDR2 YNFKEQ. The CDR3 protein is CASSQGDGASGRGEQFF. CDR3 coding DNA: TGTGCCAGCAGCCAAGGCGACGGGGCTAGCGGGAGAGGTGAGCAGTTCTTC.

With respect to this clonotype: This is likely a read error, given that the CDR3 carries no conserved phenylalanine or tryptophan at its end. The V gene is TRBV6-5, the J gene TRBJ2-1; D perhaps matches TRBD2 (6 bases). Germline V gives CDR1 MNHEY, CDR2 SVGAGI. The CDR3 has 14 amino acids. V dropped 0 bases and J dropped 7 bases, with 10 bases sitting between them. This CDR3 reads CASSYSIRGNEQFR. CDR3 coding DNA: TGTGCCAGCAGTTACTCGATTCGGGGGAATGAGCAGTTCCGC.

The CDR3 here is CASSDPVMRAEGPGHKSDTQYF. DNA for the CDR3: TGTGCCAGCAGTGACCCCGTGATGAGGGCGGAGGGCCCAGGGCACAAATCAGATACGCAGTATTTT. This chain joins TRBV6-4 and TRBJ2-3, with D possibly being TRBD2 (6 bases). Trimming cost V 2 bases and J 4 bases, with 34 bases left between them. The germline CDR1 and CDR2 sequences are MRHNA and SNTAGT. The CDR3 sequence is 22 residues long.